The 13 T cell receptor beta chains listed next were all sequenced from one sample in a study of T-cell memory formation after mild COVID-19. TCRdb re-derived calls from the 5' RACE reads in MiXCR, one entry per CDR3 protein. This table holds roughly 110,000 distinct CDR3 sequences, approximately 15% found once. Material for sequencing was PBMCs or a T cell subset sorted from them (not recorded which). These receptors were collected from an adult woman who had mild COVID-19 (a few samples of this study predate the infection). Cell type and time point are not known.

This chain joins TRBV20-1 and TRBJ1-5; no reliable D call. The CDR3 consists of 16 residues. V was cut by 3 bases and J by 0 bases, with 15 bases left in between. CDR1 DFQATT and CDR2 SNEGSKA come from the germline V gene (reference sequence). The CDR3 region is CSASPNGRYSNQPQHF. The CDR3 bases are TGCAGTGCTAGCCCCAACGGACGGTATAGCAATCAGCCCCAGCATTTT.

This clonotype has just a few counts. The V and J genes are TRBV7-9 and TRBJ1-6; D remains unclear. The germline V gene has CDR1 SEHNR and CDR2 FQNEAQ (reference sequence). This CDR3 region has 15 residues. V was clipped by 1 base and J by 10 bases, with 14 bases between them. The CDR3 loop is CASSLGDGVNSPLHF. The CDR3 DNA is TGTGCCAGCAGCTTAGGAGACGGGGTTAACTCACCCCTCCACTTT.

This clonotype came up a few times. CDR3 protein: CASSDEPPLGDEQFF. CDR3 sequence (DNA): TGTGCCAGCAGTGACGAGCCCCCCTTGGGAGATGAGCAGTTCTTC. The gene calls are TRBV2 and TRBJ2-1; D perhaps matches TRBD2 (5 bases). Germline values: CDR1 SNHLY, CDR2 FYNNEI. CDR3 length: 15 residues. V was cut by 3 bases and J by 8 bases, with 17 bases left in between. The variable domain in full, with the rest retrieved from reference TRBV2 and TRBJ2-1, is EPEVTQTPSHQVTQMGQEVILRCVPISNHLYFYWYRQILGQKVEFLVSFYNNEISEKSEIFDDQFSVERPDGSNFTLKIRSTKLEDSAMYFCASSDEPPLGDEQFFGPGTRLTVL.

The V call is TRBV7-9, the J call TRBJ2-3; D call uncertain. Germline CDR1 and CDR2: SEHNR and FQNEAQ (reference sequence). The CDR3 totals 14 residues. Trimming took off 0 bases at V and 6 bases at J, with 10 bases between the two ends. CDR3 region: CASSLASQLDTQYF. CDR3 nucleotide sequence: TGTGCCAGCAGCTTAGCGTCCCAACTGGATACGCAGTATTTT.

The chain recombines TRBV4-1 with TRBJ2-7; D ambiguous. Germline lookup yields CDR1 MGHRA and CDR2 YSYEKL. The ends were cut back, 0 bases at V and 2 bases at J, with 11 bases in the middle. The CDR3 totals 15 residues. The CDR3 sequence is CASSQDLPTPYEQYF. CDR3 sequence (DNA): TGCGCCAGCAGCCAAGACCTACCGACGCCCTACGAGCAGTACTTC.

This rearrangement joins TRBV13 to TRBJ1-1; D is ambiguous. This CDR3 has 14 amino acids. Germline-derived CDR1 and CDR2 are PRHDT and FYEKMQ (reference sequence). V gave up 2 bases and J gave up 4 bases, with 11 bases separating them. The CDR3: CASSLLLRSTEAFF. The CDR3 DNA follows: TGTGCCAGCAGCTTATTATTGAGGAGCACTGAAGCTTTCTTT.

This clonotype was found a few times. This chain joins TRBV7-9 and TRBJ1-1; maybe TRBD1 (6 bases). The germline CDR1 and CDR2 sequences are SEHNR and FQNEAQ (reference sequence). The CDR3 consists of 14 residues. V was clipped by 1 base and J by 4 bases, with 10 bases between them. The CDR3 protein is CASSLVGGRTEAFF. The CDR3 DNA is TGTGCCAGCAGCTTAGTGGGGGGGCGCACTGAAGCTTTCTTT.

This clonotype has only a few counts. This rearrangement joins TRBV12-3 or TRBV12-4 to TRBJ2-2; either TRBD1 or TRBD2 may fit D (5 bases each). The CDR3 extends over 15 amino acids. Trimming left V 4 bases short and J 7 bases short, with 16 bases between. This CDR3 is CASSSHMGVVGELFF. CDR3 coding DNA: TGTGCCAGCAGTTCCCATATGGGGGTGGTCGGGGAGCTGTTTTTT.

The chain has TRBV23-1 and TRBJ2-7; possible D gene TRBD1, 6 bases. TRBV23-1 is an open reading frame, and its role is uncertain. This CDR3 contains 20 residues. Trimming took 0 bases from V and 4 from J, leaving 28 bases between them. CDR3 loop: CASSQSPEPNRTAGSYEQYF. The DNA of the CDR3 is TGCGCCAGCAGTCAATCCCCTGAGCCAAACCGGACAGCCGGTTCGTACGAGCAGTACTTC.

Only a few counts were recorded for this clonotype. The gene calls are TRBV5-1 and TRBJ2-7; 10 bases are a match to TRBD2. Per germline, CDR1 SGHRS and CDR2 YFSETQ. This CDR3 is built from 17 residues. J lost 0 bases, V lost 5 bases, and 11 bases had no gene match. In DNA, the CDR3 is TGCGCCAGCAGGTCGTCTAGCGGGAGTGTAGTCTCCTACGAGCAGTACTTC. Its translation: CASRSSSGSVVSYEQYF.

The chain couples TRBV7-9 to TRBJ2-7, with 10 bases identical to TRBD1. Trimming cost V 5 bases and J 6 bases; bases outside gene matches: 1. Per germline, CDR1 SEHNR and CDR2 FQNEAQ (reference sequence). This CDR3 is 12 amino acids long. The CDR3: CASSRDRGEQYF. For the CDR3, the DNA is TGTGCCAGCAGCCGGGACAGGGGCGAGCAGTACTTC. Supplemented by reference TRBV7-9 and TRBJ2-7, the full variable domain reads DTGVSQNPRHKITKRGQNVTFRCDPISEHNRLYWYRQTLGQGPEFLTYFQNEAQLEKSRLLSDRFSAERPKGSFSTLEIQRTEQGDSAMYLCASSRDRGEQYFGPGTRLTVT.

The CDR3 coding sequence is TGTGCCAGCAGTTACGGTTCCAATCAGCCCCAGCATTTT. Encoded protein: CASSYGSNQPQHF. V is TRBV6-5 and J is TRBJ1-5; D is undetermined. Germline V gene sequence: CDR1 MNHEY, CDR2 SVGAGI. The CDR3 sequence is 13 residues long. The V gene lost 2 bases and the J gene lost 3 bases, with 5 bases spanning the gap.

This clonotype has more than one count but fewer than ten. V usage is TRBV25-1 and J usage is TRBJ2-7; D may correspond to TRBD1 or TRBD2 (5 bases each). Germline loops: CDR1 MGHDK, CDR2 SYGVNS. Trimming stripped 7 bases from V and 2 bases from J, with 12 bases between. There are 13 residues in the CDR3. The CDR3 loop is CASTGTHTYEQYF. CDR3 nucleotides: TGTGCCAGCACAGGGACCCACACCTACGAGCAGTACTTC.